This passage covers 8 T cell receptor beta chains from one sample sequenced in a study of early T cells in non-severe SARS-CoV-2 infection. TCRdb independently ran MiXCR on the 5' RACE reads; one entry per CDR3 protein. The sample has about 60,000 distinct CDR3 sequences, around 5.2% seen once. Sequences were obtained from whole blood. The source is an adult who was a healthcare worker with PCR-confirmed SARS-CoV-2 infection or an uninfected control (not recorded which).

This chain uses TRBV7-7 with TRBJ2-2; TRBD2 is a possible D gene (7 bases). Germline loops: CDR1 SSHAT, CDR2 FNYEAQ (reference sequence). This CDR3 has 13 residues. The V and J ends lost 5 bases and 7 bases respectively, with 11 bases between them. The CDR3 is CASSPGGRGELFF. The DNA of the CDR3 is TGTGCCAGCAGCCCGGGGGGCCGCGGGGAGCTGTTTTTT.

This clonotype was counted only a few times. This chain connects TRBV9 to TRBJ2-7; 8 bases line up with TRBD2. The CDR3 extends over 14 amino acids. CDR1 and CDR2 from the germline V gene are SGDLS and YYNGEE. The V gene end was trimmed by 0 bases and the J gene end by 3 bases; junction bases not matched to a gene: 2. The CDR3: CASSVASGGYEQYF. In nucleotides, the CDR3 is TGTGCCAGCAGCGTAGCCAGCGGGGGCTACGAGCAGTACTTC.

This clonotype was observed at least ten times. The chain carries TRBV12-5 and TRBJ2-1; 7 bases agree with TRBD2. With 0 bases clipped from V and 6 bases from J, the junction kept 5 bases outside the gene matches. The CDR3 has 15 residues. Germline-derived CDR1 and CDR2 are LGHNT and FRNRAP. This CDR3 is CASGLVWDYPNEQFF. The CDR3 DNA is TGTGCTAGTGGTTTGGTATGGGACTATCCCAATGAGCAGTTCTTC.

This clonotype was counted ten times or more. The chain combines TRBV5-6 with TRBJ1-2; no firm D call. CDR3 length: 14 residues. Per germline, CDR1 SGHDT and CDR2 YYEEEE. Trimming left V 0 bases short and J 5 bases short, with 11 bases between. The CDR3 bases are TGTGCCAGCAGCTTGGTTAAGGGCTGGTATGGCTACACCTTC. This encodes CASSLVKGWYGYTF. Filled out from reference TRBV5-6 and TRBJ1-2, the complete variable domain reads DAGVTQSPTHLIKTRGQQVTLRCSPKSGHDTVSWYQQALGQGPQFIFQYYEEEERQRGNFPDRFSGHQFPNYSSELNVNALLLGDSALYLCASSLVKGWYGYTFGSGTRLTVV.

This clonotype was recorded a few times. The chain combines TRBV7-2 with TRBJ2-1; D is uncertain. The CDR3 runs 13 residues. Germline CDR1 is SGHTA and CDR2 is FQGNSA. Trimming pared 1 base from V and 7 bases from J, leaving 8 bases between. The CDR3 nucleotides read TGTGCCAGCAGCTTAGAAACCAGGAATGAGCAGTTCTTC. It encodes CASSLETRNEQFF. The full variable domain, completed using reference TRBV7-2 and TRBJ2-1, is GAGVSQSPSNKVTEKGKDVELRCDPISGHTALYWYRQSLGQGLEFLIYFQGNSAPDKSGLPSDRFSAERTGGSVSTLTIQRTQQEDSAVYLCASSLETRNEQFFGPGTRLTVL.

Ten or more counts support this clonotype. The chain uses TRBV24-1 and TRBJ2-1; TRBD1 agrees at 7 bases. J lost 6 bases, V lost 4 bases, and 5 bases had no gene match. The CDR3 loop spans 14 amino acids. Germline lookup yields CDR1 KGHDR and CDR2 SFDVKD. The CDR3 DNA reads as TGTGCCACCAGTGACCCTGGGACAGTCAATGAGCAGTTCTTC. Translated: CATSDPGTVNEQFF.

This chain links TRBV7-2 with TRBJ1-5, with a tentative D call TRBD1 (5 bases). Germline V CDR1 and CDR2: SGHTA, FQGNSA. The CDR3 length is 16 residues. The V end was cut by 2 bases, the J end by 2 bases, with 13 bases between. This CDR3 reads CASSLQGNLGNQPQHF. The DNA of the CDR3 is TGTGCCAGCAGCTTACAGGGAAATCTAGGCAATCAGCCCCAGCATTTT.

This clonotype was found a few times. The CDR3 DNA is TGTGCCAGCAGCATAAATTGGCAGGAGACCCAGTACTTC. Translating it yields CASSINWQETQYF. The chain joins TRBV14 to TRBJ2-5; no definite D call. The CDR3 has 13 residues. V lost 5 bases, J lost 5 bases, and 12 bases lay in between. Germline V gene sequence: CDR1 SGHDN, CDR2 FVKESK.